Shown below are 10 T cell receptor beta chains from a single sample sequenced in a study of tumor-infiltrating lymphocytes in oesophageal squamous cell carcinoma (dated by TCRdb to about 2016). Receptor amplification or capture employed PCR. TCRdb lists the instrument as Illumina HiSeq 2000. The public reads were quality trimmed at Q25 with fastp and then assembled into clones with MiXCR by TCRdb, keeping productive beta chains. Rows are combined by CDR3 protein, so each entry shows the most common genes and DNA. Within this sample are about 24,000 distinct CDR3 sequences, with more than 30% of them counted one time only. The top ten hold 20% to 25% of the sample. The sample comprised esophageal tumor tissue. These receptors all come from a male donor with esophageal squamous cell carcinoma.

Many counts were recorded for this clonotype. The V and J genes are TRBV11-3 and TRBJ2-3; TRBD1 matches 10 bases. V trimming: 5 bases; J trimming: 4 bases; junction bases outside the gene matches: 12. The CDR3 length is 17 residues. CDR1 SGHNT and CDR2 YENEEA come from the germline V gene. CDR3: CASSKGQGINAPDTQYF. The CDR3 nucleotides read TGTGCCAGCAGCAAGGGACAGGGGATCAACGCCCCAGATACGCAGTATTTT.

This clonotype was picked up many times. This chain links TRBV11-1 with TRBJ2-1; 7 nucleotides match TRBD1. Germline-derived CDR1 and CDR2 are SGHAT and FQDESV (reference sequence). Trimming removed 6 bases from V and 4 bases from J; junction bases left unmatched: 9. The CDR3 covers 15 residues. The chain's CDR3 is CASSWESGGYNEQFF. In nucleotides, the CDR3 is TGTGCCAGCAGTTGGGAGTCAGGGGGTTACAATGAGCAGTTCTTC.

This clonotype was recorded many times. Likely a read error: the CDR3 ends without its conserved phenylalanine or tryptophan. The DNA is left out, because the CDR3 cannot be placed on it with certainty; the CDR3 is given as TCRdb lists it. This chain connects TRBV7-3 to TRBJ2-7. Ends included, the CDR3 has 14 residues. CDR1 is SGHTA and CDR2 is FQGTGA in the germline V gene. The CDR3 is CASSPVSYGYTFGS.

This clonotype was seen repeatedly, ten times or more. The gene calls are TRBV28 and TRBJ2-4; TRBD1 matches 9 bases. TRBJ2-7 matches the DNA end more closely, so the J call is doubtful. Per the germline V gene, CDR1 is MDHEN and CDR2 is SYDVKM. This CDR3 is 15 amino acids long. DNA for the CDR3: TGTGCCAGCAGTTTACACGGGGACAGGGCCTACGAGCAGTACTTC. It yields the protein CASSLHGDRAYEQYF.

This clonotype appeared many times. CDR3 in amino acids: CASSESWGSGNTIYF. The CDR3 DNA follows: TGTGCCAGCAGTGAAAGCTGGGGCTCTGGAAACACCATATATTTT. The V gene is TRBV6-1, the J gene TRBJ1-3; D call uncertain. In germline, CDR1 is MNHNS, CDR2 SASEGT. V shed 2 bases and J shed 0 bases, with 8 bases lying between them. The CDR3 is 15 amino acids.

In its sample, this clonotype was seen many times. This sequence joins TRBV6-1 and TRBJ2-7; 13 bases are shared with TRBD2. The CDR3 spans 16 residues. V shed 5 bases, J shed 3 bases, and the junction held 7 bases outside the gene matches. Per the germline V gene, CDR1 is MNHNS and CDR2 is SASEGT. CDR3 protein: CASSSTSGGALYEQYF. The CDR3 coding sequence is TGTGCCAGCAGTTCCACTAGCGGGGGGGCCCTCTACGAGCAGTACTTC.

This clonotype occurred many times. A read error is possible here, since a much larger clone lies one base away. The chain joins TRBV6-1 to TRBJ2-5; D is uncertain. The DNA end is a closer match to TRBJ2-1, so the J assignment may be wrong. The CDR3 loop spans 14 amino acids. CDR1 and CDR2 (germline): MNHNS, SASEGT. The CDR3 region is CASRGRVTTYEQFF. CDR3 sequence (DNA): TGTGCCAGCAGAGGTAGAGTAACCACCTACGAGCAGTTCTTC.

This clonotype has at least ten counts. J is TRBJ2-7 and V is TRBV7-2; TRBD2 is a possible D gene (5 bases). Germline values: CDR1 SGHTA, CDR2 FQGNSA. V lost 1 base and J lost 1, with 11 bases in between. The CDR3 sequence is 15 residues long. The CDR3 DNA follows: TGTGCCAGCAGCTTAGGTCGGGAACGGTCCTACGAGCAGTACTTC. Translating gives CASSLGRERSYEQYF.

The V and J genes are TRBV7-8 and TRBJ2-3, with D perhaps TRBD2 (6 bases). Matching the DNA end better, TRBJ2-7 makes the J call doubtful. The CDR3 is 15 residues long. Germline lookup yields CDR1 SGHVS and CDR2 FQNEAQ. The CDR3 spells CASRTGGTLSYEQYF. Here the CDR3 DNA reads TGTGCCAGCAGAACAGGCGGGACCCTCTCCTACGAGCAGTACTTC.

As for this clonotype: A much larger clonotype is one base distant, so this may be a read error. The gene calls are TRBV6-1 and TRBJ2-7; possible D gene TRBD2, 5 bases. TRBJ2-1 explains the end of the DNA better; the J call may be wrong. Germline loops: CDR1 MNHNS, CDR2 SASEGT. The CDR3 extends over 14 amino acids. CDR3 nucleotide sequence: TGTGCCAGCAGTGAAGTCGGTAGGGCGGGCGAGCAGTTCTTC. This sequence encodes CASSEVGRAGEQFF.